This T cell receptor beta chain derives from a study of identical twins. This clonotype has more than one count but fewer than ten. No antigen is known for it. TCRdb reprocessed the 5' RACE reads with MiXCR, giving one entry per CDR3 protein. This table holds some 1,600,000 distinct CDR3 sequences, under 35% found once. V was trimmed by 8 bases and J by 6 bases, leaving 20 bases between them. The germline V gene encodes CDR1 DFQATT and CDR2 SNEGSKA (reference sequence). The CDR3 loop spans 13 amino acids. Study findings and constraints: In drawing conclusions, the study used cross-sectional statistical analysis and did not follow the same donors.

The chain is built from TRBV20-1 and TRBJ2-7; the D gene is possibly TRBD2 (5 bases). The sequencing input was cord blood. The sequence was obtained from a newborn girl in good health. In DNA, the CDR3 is TGCAGTACCTCCGGGAAGCAAGGCACCGAGCAGTACTTC. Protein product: CSTSGKQGTEQYF.